Listed here is a single T cell receptor (beta chain). The data derive from a study of blood T cell repertoires in COVID-19. The wider study: There were acute and convalescent COVID-19 samples, and they came from the United States, Italy and Spain. PBMCs, B-cell-depleted T cells, or T cells were the source of the cDNA or gDNA that made up the material.

In germline, CDR1 is SGHRS, CDR2 YFSETQ. Trimming cost V 4 bases and J 9 bases; bases outside gene matches: 8. The CDR3 extends over 15 amino acids. Original handling: How many nucleated cells were present was estimated from reference gene primer amplification. Here immunoSEQ multiplex PCR was the method, and the copy in TCRdb shows in-frame clones only, minus some. Clone size and the V and J calls come from that table; the DNA yielded D and trimming. This table holds some 220,000 clones, around 84% found once. The chain recombines TRBV5-1 with TRBJ2-1; 12 nucleotides agree with TRBD2. This clonotype was sampled from a woman of 80 years or more with active or convalescent COVID-19. The sequenced sample consisted of peripheral blood. Written as DNA, the CDR3 is TGCGCCAGCAGCGGCCGGACTAGCGGGGAAGGTGAGCAGTTCTTC. This gives the protein CASSGRTSGEGEQFF.